The clone carrying this TCR beta chain was detected a few times. Its antigen is unidentified. In germline, CDR1 is SGHRS, CDR2 YFSETQ. The length of the CDR3 is 14 residues. J lost 5 bases, V lost 3 bases, and 6 bases had no gene match. The sample is drawn from a study of T cells in Graves' hyperthyroidism and ophthalmopathy. General study results and limits: Blood held most thyroid clonotypes expanded above 0.001 frequency.

Template material for amplifying TCR beta CDR3 regions consisted of RNA transcripts. When the TCR CDR3 underwent first-round RT-PCR, the HTBI primer set was used. TCRdb used MiXCR to reprocess the multiplex PCR reads, holding one entry per CDR3 protein. The data contain about 380,000 distinct CDR3 sequences, approximately 15% of them singletons. Specimen: blood. The genes are TRBV5-1 and TRBJ2-7, with TRBD1 identical over 9 bases. This receptor was obtained from a man under 40 with Graves' hyperthyroidism that later progressed to Graves' ophthalmopathy. The CDR3 nucleotides read TGCGCCAGCAGCTCTCCGGGACAGGGACACGAGCAGTACTTC. Translated: CASSSPGQGHEQYF.